Below, 22 T cell receptor beta chains from the same sample are listed, as sequenced in a study of long-term antiretroviral therapy in people with HIV. The assay used was immunoSEQ (version v3.0), run at survey level. TCRdb keeps only in-frame clones here, not all; method: immunoSEQ multiplex PCR. The sample lists fewer than 45,000 clones; roughly 95% were seen once. The input for sequencing was unsorted PBMCs, taken 3.7 years after starting antiretroviral therapy. The receptors stem from a woman in her forties or fifties with HIV.

The V gene is TRBV6-5, the J gene TRBJ1-6; TRBD1 matches at 7 bases. This CDR3 has 14 amino acids. CDR1 and CDR2 from the germline V gene are MNHEY and SVGAGI. Trimming at V came to 2 bases and at J to 7 bases, leaving 2 bases not matched to a gene. The CDR3 bases are TGTGCCAGCAGTTACGGACAGGAAAATTCACCCCTCCACTTT. Translation gives CASSYGQENSPLHF.

The gene calls are TRBV19 and TRBJ1-5; D possibly corresponds to TRBD1 (6 bases). The CDR3 has 15 residues. Germline assignment: CDR1 LNHDA and CDR2 SQIVND (reference sequence). Between the trimmed V and J ends, which lost 5 bases and 4 bases, there was a span of 15 bases. CDR3 DNA: TGTGCCAGTAGTGGGCCCGGGGGCGAGAATCAGCCCCAGCATTTT. Protein sequence: CASSGPGGENQPQHF.

Note on this clone: The junction does not match germline at one end; this may be a read error. The chain employs TRBV30 and TRBJ1-2, with 7 bases lining up with TRBD1. This CDR3 region has 11 residues. Germline lookup yields CDR1 GTSNPN and CDR2 SVGIG (reference sequence). CDR3 DNA sequence: TGTGCCTGGAGTGTACGGAAGGGGGCTCAATTC. It is translated as CAWSVRKGAQF.

The chain recombines TRBV15 with TRBJ2-3; TRBD2 agrees at 9 bases. V lost 0 bases to trimming and J lost 2 bases; unmatched junction nucleotides: 3. The germline CDR1 and CDR2 sequences are LNHNV and YYDKDF (reference sequence). The CDR3 has 16 amino acids. The CDR3 sequence: CATSRDAGGPTDTQYF. CDR3 DNA: TGTGCCACCAGCAGAGATGCGGGGGGGCCCACAGATACGCAGTATTTT.

This chain joins TRBV2 and TRBJ2-2; TRBD1 might be the D (5 bases). Germline values: CDR1 SNHLY, CDR2 FYNNEI. The CDR3 covers 15 residues. V shed 6 bases and J shed 5 bases, with 16 bases lying between them. The CDR3 sequence: CASRGDQGVTGELFF. CDR3 bases: TGTGCCAGCAGAGGGGATCAGGGTGTTACCGGGGAGCTGTTTTTT.

This clone was counted a single time. The chain links TRBV27 to TRBJ1-2; no reliable D call. Trimming pared 0 bases from V and 7 bases from J, leaving 6 bases between. The CDR3 has 12 amino acids. Germline assignment: CDR1 MNHEY and CDR2 SMNVEV (reference sequence). CDR3 protein: CASSLSGTGYTF. CDR3 in DNA: TGTGCCAGCAGTTTATCAGGAACTGGCTACACCTTC.

The chain joins TRBV19 to TRBJ1-2; 8 nucleotides agree with TRBD1. CDR1 is LNHDA and CDR2 is SQIVND in the germline V gene (reference sequence). The CDR3 consists of 15 residues. J was trimmed by 0 bases and V by 3 bases; bases with no gene match: 3. The CDR3 loop is CASSIRDRTNYGYTF. Here the CDR3 DNA reads TGTGCCAGTAGTATTAGGGACAGGACTAACTATGGCTACACCTTC.

V gene TRBV5-4 combines with J gene TRBJ2-3; D possibly corresponds to TRBD1 (5 bases). V lost 4 bases to trimming and J lost 1 base, with 13 bases between them. Germline CDR1 reads SGHNT; CDR2 reads YYREEE (reference sequence). This CDR3 is 15 amino acids long. The CDR3 sequence is CASSTGHPGTDTQYF. CDR3 in DNA: TGTGCCAGCAGCACCGGACACCCGGGCACAGATACGCAGTATTTT.

This clone was seen once. The rearrangement links TRBV11-3 to TRBJ2-2; 11 bases fit TRBD1. From germline, CDR1 is SGHNT and CDR2 YENEEA. The J segment lost 7 bases and the V segment lost 4 bases, leaving 8 bases of the junction unmatched. CDR3 length equals 16 residues. The CDR3 here is CASSSRTDRGRGELFF. The DNA for the CDR3 is TGTGCCAGCAGCTCCCGAACGGACAGGGGGCGCGGGGAGCTGTTTTTT.

The CDR3 DNA is TGTGCCAGCAGTGAATACGGCACTGAAGCTTTCTTT. Its translation is CASSEYGTEAFF. The rearrangement uses TRBV2 and TRBJ1-1; D uncertain. The germline gives CDR1 SNHLY, CDR2 FYNNEI. Trimming removed 2 bases from V and 4 bases from J, with 5 bases in between. CDR3 length equals 12 residues. Full variable domain (rest looked up from reference TRBV2 and TRBJ1-1): EPEVTQTPSHQVTQMGQEVILRCVPISNHLYFYWYRQILGQKVEFLVSFYNNEISEKSEIFDDQFSVERPDGSNFTLKIRSTKLEDSAMYFCASSEYGTEAFFGQGTRLTVV.

The chain recombines TRBV7-9 with TRBJ2-7, with 8 bases identical to TRBD2. CDR1 SEHNR and CDR2 FQNEAQ come from the germline V gene (reference sequence). Trimming removed 5 bases from V and 2 bases from J; junction bases left unmatched: 8. The CDR3 is made up of 15 amino acids. For the CDR3, the DNA is TGTGCCAGCAGCCCATACAAGACTAGCGCCTACGAGCAGTACTTC. It yields the protein CASSPYKTSAYEQYF.

The chain uses TRBV4-2 and TRBJ2-7; a weak D match, TRBD2 (6 bases). V was shortened by 3 bases and J by 3 bases, with 12 bases between the two germline ends. Germline CDR1 reads LGHNA; CDR2 reads YNFKEQ. The length of the CDR3 is 14 residues. The CDR3 here is CASSHGLGGYEQYF. DNA of the CDR3: TGTGCCAGCAGCCACGGTTTGGGGGGCTACGAGCAGTACTTC.

The J gene is TRBJ1-5, the V gene TRBV6-1; no definite D call. CDR3 length equals 14 residues. The germline V gene encodes CDR1 MNHNS and CDR2 SASEGT. The germline V and J ends were trimmed by 4 bases and 7 bases, with 14 bases remaining between them. DNA for the CDR3: TGTGCCAGCAGTGGACCTCTGCCGCTCCAGCCCCAGCATTTT. It encodes CASSGPLPLQPQHF.

J is TRBJ2-1 and V is TRBV11-2; tentatively, D is TRBD2 (6 bases). The V and J ends lost 4 bases and 7 bases respectively, with 23 bases between them. The germline V gene encodes CDR1 SGHAT and CDR2 FQNNGV. CDR3 length: 17 residues. CDR3: CASSSPGGSGTRNEQFF. The CDR3 DNA sequence: TGTGCCAGCAGCTCCCCTGGGGGTAGCGGAACTAGGAATGAGCAGTTCTTC. The full variable domain, with the rest looked up from reference TRBV11-2 and TRBJ2-1, is EAGVAQSPRYKIIEKRQSVAFWCNPISGHATLYWYQQILGQGPKLLIQFQNNGVVDDSQLPKDRFSAERLKGVDSTLKIQPAKLEDSAVYLCASSSPGGSGTRNEQFFGPGTRLTVL.

This chain joins TRBV11-2 and TRBJ2-7; D uncertain. Deletions cut 2 bases from V and 6 bases from J, with 8 bases between. CDR1 is SGHAT and CDR2 is FQNNGV in the germline V gene. CDR3 length equals 12 residues. The DNA of the CDR3 is TGTGCCAGCAGCTTAACCCCCATCGAGCAGTACTTC. Protein sequence: CASSLTPIEQYF.

The chain employs TRBV11-3 and TRBJ2-7, with 8 bases fitting TRBD1. J was trimmed by 5 bases and V by 5 bases; bases with no gene match: 8. Germline-derived CDR1 and CDR2 are SGHNT and YENEEA. The CDR3 is made up of 14 amino acids. The CDR3 DNA is TGTGCCAGCAGCATAACAGGGGGAAGCCACGAGCAGTACTTC. Its protein product is CASSITGGSHEQYF. Looking up the rest from reference TRBV11-3 and TRBJ2-7 gives the full variable domain: EAGVVQSPRYKIIEKKQPVAFWCNPISGHNTLYWYLQNLGQGPELLIRYENEEAVDDSQLPKDRFSAERLKGVDSTLKIQPAELGDSAVYLCASSITGGSHEQYFGPGTRLTVT.

The V call is TRBV2, the J call TRBJ1-2, with D tentatively TRBD1 (6 bases). The ends were cut back, 6 bases at V and 6 bases at J, with 11 bases in the middle. Germline V gene data show CDR1 as SNHLY and CDR2 as FYNNEI. The CDR3 sequence is 12 residues long. CDR3 loop: CASRGGGDGYTF. The CDR3 nucleotides read TGTGCCAGCAGGGGGGGCGGGGATGGCTACACCTTC.

V usage is TRBV5-1 and J usage is TRBJ2-2, with 8 bases fitting TRBD2. This CDR3 region has 16 residues. Germline trimming cut 2 bases from V and 2 bases from J; bases unmatched to any gene: 5. Germline loops: CDR1 SGHRS, CDR2 YFSETQ. CDR3 loop: CASSFLSGGNTGELFF. CDR3 coding DNA: TGCGCCAGCAGCTTCCTAAGCGGGGGTAACACCGGGGAGCTGTTTTTT. Complete variable domain (other parts from reference TRBV5-1 and TRBJ2-2): KAGVTQTPRYLIKTRGQQVTLSCSPISGHRSVSWYQQTPGQGLQFLFEYFSETQRNKGNFPGRFSGRQFSNSRSEMNVSTLELGDSALYLCASSFLSGGNTGELFFGEGSRLTVL.

The genes are TRBV30 and TRBJ1-4, with 8 nucleotides matching TRBD1. Trimming removed 0 bases from V and 6 bases from J; junction bases left unmatched: 3. Germline V gene data show CDR1 as GTSNPN and CDR2 as SVGIG (reference sequence). The CDR3 covers 14 residues. The CDR3 loop reads CAWSVTGGYEKLFF. CDR3 coding DNA: TGTGCCTGGAGTGTAACAGGGGGTTATGAAAAACTGTTTTTT.

V is TRBV5-1 and J is TRBJ2-1; a possible D gene is TRBD1 (6 bases). Trimming cost V 6 bases and J 5 bases, with 15 bases left between them. The CDR3 totals 14 residues. Germline CDR1 is SGHRS and CDR2 is YFSETQ. The CDR3 sequence: CASNTRTDDNEQFF. The CDR3 DNA sequence: TGCGCCAGCAACACCAGGACAGACGACAATGAGCAGTTCTTC.

V usage is TRBV19 and J usage is TRBJ1-4; D possibly corresponds to TRBD1 (5 bases). The germline V gene encodes CDR1 LNHDA and CDR2 SQIVND (reference sequence). CDR3 length equals 16 residues. Trimming pared 2 bases from V and 3 bases from J, leaving 13 bases between. CDR3 DNA: TGTGCCAGTAGTATAATGGCGGGGGAGGCTAATGAAAAACTGTTTTTT. This codes for CASSIMAGEANEKLFF.

The chain is built from TRBV11-2 and TRBJ1-1; 9 nucleotides align to TRBD1. V dropped 3 bases and J dropped 5; count of bases not matched to a gene: 7. CDR1 SGHAT and CDR2 FQNNGV come from the germline V gene. This CDR3 comprises 15 residues. The DNA of the CDR3 is TGTGCCAGCAGCTTCCAAACAGGGGGCTATACTGAAGCTTTCTTT. The encoded protein is CASSFQTGGYTEAFF.